This TCR beta chain was found in a study of tumor and adjacent non-tumor tissue in lung cancer. Three rounds of nested PCR, following a modified ARM-PCR protocol, produced the TCRbeta library. A single record per CDR3 protein comes from TCRdb applying MiXCR to the multiplex PCR reads. The table records over 40,000 distinct CDR3 sequences, roughly 69% of them present only once. After removal of 6 bases from V and 1 base from J, the junction contained 6 bases not matched to a gene. Germline V gene sequence: CDR1 KGHDR, CDR2 SFDVKD. The CDR3 is 16 amino acids. Concerning this clonotype itself: A much larger clone lies one base from this, so it may be a read error.

RNA was extracted from bulk tissue without any cell sorting. Distant lung tissue was collected more than 3 cm away from the tumor edge. The chain is built from TRBV24-1 and TRBJ2-3, with TRBD1 matching 10 bases. The clonotype comes from a woman aged 60 to 75 with non-small cell lung cancer. Sequenced: distant non-tumor lung tissue. The CDR3 coding sequence is TGTGCCACCAGTAGCAGACAGGGGGCCGGCACAGATACGCAGTATTTT. Protein: CATSSRQGAGTDTQYF.